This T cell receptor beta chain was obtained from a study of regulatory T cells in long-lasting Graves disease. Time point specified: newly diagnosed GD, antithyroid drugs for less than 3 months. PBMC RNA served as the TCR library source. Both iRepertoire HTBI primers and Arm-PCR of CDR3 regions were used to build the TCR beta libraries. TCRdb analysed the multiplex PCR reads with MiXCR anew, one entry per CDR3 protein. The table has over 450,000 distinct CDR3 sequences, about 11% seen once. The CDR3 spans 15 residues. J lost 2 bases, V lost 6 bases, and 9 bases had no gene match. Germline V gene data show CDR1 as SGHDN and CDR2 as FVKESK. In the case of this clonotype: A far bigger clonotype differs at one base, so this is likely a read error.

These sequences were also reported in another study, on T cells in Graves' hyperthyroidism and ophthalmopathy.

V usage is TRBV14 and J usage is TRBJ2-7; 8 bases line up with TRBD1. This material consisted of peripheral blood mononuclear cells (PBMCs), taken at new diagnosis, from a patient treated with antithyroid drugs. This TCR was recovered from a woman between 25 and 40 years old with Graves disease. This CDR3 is CASSLGGQATYEQYF. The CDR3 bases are TGTGCCAGCAGTTTAGGGGGACAGGCCACCTACGAGCAGTACTTC.